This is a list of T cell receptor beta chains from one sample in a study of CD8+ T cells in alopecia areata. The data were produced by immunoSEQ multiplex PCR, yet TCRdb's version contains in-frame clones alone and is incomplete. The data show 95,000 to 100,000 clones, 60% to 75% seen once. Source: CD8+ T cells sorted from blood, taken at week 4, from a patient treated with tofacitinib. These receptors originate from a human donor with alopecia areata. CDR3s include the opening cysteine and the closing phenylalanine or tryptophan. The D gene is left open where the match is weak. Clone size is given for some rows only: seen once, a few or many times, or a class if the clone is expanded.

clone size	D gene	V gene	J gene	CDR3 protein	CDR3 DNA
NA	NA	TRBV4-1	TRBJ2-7	CASSPPGTPRSSEQYF	TGCGCCAGCAGCCCGCCAGGGACACCGCGCTCTTCCGAGCAGTACTTC
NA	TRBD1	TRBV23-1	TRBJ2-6	CASSHSLGTGLSGANVLTF	TGCGCCAGCAGTCACTCACTCGGGACAGGGCTCTCTGGGGCCAACGTCCTGACTTTC
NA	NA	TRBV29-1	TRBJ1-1	CSVETGNTEAFF	TGCAGCGTTGAAACCGGGAACACTGAAGCTTTCTTT
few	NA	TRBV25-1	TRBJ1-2	CASSVNPYGYTF	TGTGCCAGCAGTGTGAATCCCTATGGCTACACCTTC
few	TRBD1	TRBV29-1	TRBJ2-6	CSVQTTGYGANVLTF	TGCAGCGTCCAAACGACAGGGTATGGGGCCAACGTCCTGACTTTC
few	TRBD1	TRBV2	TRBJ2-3	CASSEAGGRDTQYF	TGTGCCAGCAGTGAGGCAGGGGGAAGAGATACGCAGTATTTT
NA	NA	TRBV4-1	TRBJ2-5	CASSQRTRETQYF	TGCGCCAGCAGCCAACGGACCCGGGAGACCCAGTACTTC
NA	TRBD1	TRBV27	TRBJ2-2	CASSPVAGGFGELFF	TGTGCCAGCAGTCCCGTGGCAGGGGGTTTCGGGGAGCTGTTTTTT
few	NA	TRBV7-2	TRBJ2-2	CASSTLGRGYYTGELFF	TGTGCCAGCAGCACGCTTGGACGGGGGTACTACACCGGGGAGCTGTTTTTT
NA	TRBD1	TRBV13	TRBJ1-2	CASSTGTGAYGYTF	TGTGCCAGCAGCACCGGGACAGGGGCATATGGCTACACCTTC
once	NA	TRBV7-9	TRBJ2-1	CASSLGGAPFNEQFF	TGTGCCAGCAGCTTAGGCGGGGCACCCTTTAATGAGCAGTTCTTC
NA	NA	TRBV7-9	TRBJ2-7	CASSSDGLDEQYF	TGTGCCAGCAGCTCGGACGGTCTTGACGAGCAGTACTTC
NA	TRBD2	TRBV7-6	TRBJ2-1	CASSLESSGGEEQFF	TGTGCCAGCAGCTTAGAATCTAGCGGGGGGGAGGAGCAGTTCTTC
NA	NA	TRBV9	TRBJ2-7	CASSVGDGFYEQYF	TGTGCCAGCAGCGTAGGGGACGGGTTCTACGAGCAGTACTTC
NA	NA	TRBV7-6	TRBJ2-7	CASSLGQNYEQYF	TGTGCCAGCAGCTTAGGGCAGAACTACGAGCAGTACTTC
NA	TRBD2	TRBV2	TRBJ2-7	CARGLAGYEQYF	TGTGCCAGGGGACTAGCGGGCTACGAGCAGTACTTC
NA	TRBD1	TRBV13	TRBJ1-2	CASSQGWTGGFYGYTF	TGTGCCAGCAGCCAGGGGTGGACAGGGGGTTTCTATGGCTACACCTTC
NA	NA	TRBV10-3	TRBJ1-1	CAISDPGQNTEAFF	TGTGCCATCAGTGATCCGGGACAGAACACTGAAGCTTTCTTT